This T cell receptor beta chain emerged from a study of T cells in Graves' hyperthyroidism and ophthalmopathy. V shed 0 bases and J shed 9 bases, with 16 bases lying between them. CDR1 is SGDLS and CDR2 is YYNGEE in the germline V gene. The CDR3 extends over 15 amino acids. As for this clonotype: A much bigger clone sits one base away, suggesting this may be a read error. The conserved phenylalanine or tryptophan is not found at the CDR3 terminus, so this likely reflects a read error.

The source material, RNA transcripts, was used to amplify TCR beta CDR3 regions. TCR CDR3 underwent first-round RT-PCR with the HTBI primer set. TCRdb processed the multiplex PCR reads anew with MiXCR; each CDR3 protein has one entry. In the table there are fewer than 250,000 distinct CDR3 sequences, over 20% of which are singletons. The chain couples TRBV9 to TRBJ1-3, with D tentatively TRBD1 (5 bases). The source is a woman between 40 and 55 years old with Graves' ophthalmopathy. The sample comprised blood. The CDR3 coding sequence is TGTGCCAGCAGCGTAGGTTCGGGGGGTCTCGGCACCATATATATT. Amino acids: CASSVGSGGLGTIYI.